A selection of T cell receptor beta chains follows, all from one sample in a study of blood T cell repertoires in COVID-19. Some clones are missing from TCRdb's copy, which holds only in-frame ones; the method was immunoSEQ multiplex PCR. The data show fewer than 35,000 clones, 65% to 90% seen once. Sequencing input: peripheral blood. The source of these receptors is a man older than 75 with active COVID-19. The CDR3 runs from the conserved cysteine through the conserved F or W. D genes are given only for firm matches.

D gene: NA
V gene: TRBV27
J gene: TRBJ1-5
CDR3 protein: CASSRSPGFSNQPQHF

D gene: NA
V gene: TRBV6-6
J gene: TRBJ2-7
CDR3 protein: CASSPLWGEEQYF

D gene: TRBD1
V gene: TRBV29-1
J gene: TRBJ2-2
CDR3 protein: CSAMDRGRGELFF

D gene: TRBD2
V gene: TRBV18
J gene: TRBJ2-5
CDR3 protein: CASSPSRGGQETQYF

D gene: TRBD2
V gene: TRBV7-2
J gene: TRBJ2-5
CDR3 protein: CASSFGGAEETQYF

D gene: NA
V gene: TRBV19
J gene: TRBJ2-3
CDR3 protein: CASSSGPDTQYF

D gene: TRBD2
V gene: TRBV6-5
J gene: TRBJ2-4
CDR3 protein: CASSRGTSGTIQYF

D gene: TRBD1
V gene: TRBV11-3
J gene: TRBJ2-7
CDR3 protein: CASSADRGYEQYF

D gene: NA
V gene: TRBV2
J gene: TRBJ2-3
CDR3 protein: CATTPGLLSPDTQYF

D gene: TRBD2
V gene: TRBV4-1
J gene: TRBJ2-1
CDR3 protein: CASSQGLAGSYNEQFF

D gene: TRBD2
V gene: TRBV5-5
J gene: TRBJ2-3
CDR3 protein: CASRSRGGRDTQYF